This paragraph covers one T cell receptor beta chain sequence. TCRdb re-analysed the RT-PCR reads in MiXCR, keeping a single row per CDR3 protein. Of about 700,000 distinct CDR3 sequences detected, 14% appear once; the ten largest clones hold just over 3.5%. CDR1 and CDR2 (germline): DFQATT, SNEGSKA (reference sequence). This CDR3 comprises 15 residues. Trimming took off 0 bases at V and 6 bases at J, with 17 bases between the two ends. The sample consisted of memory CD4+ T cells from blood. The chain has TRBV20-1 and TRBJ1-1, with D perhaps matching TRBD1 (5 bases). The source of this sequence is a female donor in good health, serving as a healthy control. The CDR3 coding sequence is TGCAGTGCTAGAGACCCCCGTACTAAGACAGCTGAAGCTTTCTTT. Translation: CSARDPRTKTAEAFF.